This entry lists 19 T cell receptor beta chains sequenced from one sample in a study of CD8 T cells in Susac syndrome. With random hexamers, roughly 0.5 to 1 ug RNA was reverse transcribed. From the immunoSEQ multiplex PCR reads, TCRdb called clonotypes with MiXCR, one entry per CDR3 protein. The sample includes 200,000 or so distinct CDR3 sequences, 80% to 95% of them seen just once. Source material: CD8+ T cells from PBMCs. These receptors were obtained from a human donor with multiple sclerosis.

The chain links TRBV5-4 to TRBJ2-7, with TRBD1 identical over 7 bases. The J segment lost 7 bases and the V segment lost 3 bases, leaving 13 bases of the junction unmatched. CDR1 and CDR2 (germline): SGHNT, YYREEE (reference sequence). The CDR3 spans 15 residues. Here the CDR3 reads CASSSPGTVNSEQYF. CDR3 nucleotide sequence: TGTGCCAGCAGCTCACCCGGGACAGTAAACAGTGAGCAGTACTTC.

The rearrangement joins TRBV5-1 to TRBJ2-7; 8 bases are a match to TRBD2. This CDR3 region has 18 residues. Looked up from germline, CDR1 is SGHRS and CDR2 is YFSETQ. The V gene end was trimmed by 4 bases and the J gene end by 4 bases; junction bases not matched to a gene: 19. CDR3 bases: TGCGCCAGCAGCCCGGGGGGGCTGGGGCGCGGCAAGGGTTACGAGCAGTACTTC. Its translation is CASSPGGLGRGKGYEQYF. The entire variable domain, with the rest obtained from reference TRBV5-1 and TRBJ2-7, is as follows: KAGVTQTPRYLIKTRGQQVTLSCSPISGHRSVSWYQQTPGQGLQFLFEYFSETQRNKGNFPGRFSGRQFSNSRSEMNVSTLELGDSALYLCASSPGGLGRGKGYEQYFGPGTRLTVT.

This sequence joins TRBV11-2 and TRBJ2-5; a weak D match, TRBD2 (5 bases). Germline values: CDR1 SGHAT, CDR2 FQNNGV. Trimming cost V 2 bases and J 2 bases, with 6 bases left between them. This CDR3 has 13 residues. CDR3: CASSLPGQETQYF. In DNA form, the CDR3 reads TGTGCCAGCAGCTTACCGGGACAAGAGACCCAGTACTTC.

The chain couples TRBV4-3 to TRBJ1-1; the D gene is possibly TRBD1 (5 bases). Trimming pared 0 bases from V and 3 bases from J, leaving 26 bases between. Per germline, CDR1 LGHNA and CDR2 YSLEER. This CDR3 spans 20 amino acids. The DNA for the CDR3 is TGCGCCAGCAGCCAAGATTTTCCCCAGGAACGTGGACATGTGGACACTGAAGCTTTCTTT. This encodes CASSQDFPQERGHVDTEAFF.

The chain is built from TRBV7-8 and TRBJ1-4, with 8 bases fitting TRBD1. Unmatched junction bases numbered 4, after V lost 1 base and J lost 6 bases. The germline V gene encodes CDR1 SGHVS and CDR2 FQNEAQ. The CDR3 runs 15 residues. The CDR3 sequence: CASSLEDRADEKLFF. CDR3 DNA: TGTGCCAGCAGCTTAGAGGACAGGGCAGATGAAAAACTGTTTTTT.

The CDR3 sequence is CASSPTRTQGIYEQYF. The DNA for the CDR3 is TGTGCCAGCAGCCCTACCCGGACACAAGGGATCTACGAGCAGTACTTC. The chain combines TRBV7-9 with TRBJ2-7; a possible D gene is TRBD1 (5 bases). V was clipped by 5 bases and J by 3 bases, with 20 bases between them. This CDR3 contains 16 residues. Germline CDR1 and CDR2: SEHNR and FQNEAQ (reference sequence).

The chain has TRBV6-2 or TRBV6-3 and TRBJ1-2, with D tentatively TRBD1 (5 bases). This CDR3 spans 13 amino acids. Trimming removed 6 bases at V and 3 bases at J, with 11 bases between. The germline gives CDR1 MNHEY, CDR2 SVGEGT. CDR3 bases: TGTGCCAGCAGACTACAGGAGTACTATGGCTACACCTTC. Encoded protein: CASRLQEYYGYTF.

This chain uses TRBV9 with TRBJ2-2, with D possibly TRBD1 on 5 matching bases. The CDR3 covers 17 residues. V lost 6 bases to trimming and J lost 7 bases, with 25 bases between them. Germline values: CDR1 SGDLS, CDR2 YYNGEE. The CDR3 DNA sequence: TGTGCCAGCACCCCCACGCAGGGTGGTGAATTAGGCGGGGAGCTGTTTTTT. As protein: CASTPTQGGELGGELFF.

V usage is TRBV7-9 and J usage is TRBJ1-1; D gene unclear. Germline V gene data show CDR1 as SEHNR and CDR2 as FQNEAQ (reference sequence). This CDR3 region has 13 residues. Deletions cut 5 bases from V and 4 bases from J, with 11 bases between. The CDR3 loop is CASSPTESTEAFF. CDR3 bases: TGTGCCAGCAGCCCCACGGAGAGCACTGAAGCTTTCTTT.

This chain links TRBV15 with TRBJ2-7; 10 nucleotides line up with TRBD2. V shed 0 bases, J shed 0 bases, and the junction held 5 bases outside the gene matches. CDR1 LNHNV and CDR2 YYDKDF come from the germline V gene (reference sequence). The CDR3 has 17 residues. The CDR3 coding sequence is TGTGCCACCAGCAGAGATCTAGCGGGGGCCCTCTCCTACGAGCAGTACTTC. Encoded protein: CATSRDLAGALSYEQYF.

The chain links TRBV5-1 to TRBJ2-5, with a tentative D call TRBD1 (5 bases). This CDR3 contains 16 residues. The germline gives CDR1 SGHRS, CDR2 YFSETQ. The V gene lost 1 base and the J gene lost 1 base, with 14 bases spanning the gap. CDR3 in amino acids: CASSLSGILGQETQYF. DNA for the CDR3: TGCGCCAGCAGCTTGTCAGGGATACTCGGCCAAGAGACCCAGTACTTC. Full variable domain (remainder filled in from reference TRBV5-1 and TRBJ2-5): KAGVTQTPRYLIKTRGQQVTLSCSPISGHRSVSWYQQTPGQGLQFLFEYFSETQRNKGNFPGRFSGRQFSNSRSEMNVSTLELGDSALYLCASSLSGILGQETQYFGPGTRLLVL.

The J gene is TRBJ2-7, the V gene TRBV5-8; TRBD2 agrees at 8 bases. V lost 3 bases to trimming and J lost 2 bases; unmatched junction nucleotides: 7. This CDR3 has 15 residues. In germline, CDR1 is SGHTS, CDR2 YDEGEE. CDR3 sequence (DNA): TGTGCCAGCAGCTCCGGGGGGGGGACAACCTACGAGCAGTACTTC. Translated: CASSSGGGTTYEQYF.

For the CDR3, the DNA is TGTGCCTGGAGGGAGGGACTAGCGGGAGGCAATGAGCAGTTCTTC. Its protein product is CAWREGLAGGNEQFF. This chain connects TRBV30 to TRBJ2-1; TRBD2 agrees at 15 bases. J was trimmed by 6 bases and V by 3 bases; bases with no gene match: 3. Germline CDR1 reads GTSNPN; CDR2 reads SVGIG (reference sequence). This CDR3 is built from 15 residues.

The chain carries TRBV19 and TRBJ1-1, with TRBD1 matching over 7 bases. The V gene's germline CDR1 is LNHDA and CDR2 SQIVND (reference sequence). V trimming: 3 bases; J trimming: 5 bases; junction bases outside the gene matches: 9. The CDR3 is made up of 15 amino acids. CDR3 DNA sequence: TGTGCCAGTAGTATCGAAGAGGGGGCGCGAACTGAAGCTTTCTTT. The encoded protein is CASSIEEGARTEAFF.

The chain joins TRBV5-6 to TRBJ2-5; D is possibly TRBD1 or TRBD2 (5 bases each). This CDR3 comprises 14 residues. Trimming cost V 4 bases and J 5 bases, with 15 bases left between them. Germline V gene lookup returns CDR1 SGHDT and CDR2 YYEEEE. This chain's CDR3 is CASSTPMGDETQYF. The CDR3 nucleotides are TGTGCCAGCAGCACCCCTATGGGGGACGAGACCCAGTACTTC.

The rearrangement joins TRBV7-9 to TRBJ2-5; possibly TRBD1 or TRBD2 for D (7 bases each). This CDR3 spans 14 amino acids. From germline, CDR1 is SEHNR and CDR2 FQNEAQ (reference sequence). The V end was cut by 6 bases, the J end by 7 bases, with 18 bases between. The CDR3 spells CASRDARGGGTQYF. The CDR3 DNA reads TGTGCCAGCAGAGATGCCAGGGGGGGAGGGACCCAGTACTTC.

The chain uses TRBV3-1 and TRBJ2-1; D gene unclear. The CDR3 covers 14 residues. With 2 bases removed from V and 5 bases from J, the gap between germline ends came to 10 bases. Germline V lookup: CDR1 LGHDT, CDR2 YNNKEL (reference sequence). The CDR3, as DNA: TGTGCCAGCAGCCAATACGAAGGAGACAATGAGCAGTTCTTC. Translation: CASSQYEGDNEQFF.

Here the CDR3 reads CSARHRGLGNTIYF. DNA of the CDR3: TGCAGTGCTAGGCACAGGGGGCTAGGAAACACCATATATTTT. This sequence joins TRBV20-1 and TRBJ1-3, with 9 bases that match TRBD1. Per the germline V gene, CDR1 is DFQATT and CDR2 is SNEGSKA (reference sequence). The CDR3 length is 14 residues. With 3 bases clipped from V and 4 bases from J, the junction kept 4 bases outside the gene matches.

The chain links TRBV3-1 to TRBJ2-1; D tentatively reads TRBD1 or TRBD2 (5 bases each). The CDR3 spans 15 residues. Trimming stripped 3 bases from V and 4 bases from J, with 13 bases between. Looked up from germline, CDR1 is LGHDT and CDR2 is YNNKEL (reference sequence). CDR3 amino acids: CASSQSGALYNEQFF. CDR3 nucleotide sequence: TGTGCCAGCAGCCAGTCCGGGGCCTTGTACAATGAGCAGTTCTTC.